The T cell receptor (beta chain) described here comes from a study of cytomegalovirus exposure and HLA in healthy donors. It was with 60 Vbeta and 13 Jbeta primers that the PCR ran. Profiling relied on immunoSEQ multiplex PCR, and the TCRdb table lists in-frame clones only, not all of them. The repertoire consists of roughly 150,000 clones, with just under 75% occurring once and the leading ten covering 1.6%. Findings of the study overall: Later genetic work tied a missense DCLRE1C variant to beta-chain V and J trimming. It was fewer than 200 TCR beta chains that were listed as cytomegalovirus-associated.

The germline V and J ends were trimmed by 6 bases and 4 bases, with 12 bases remaining between them. The germline V gene has CDR1 MNHNS and CDR2 SASEGT. The CDR3 runs to 13 residues. About this clone: Its antigen remains unknown.

The receptor's source is a woman aged 18-29 years in good health and CMV-seronegative. The specimen was PBMCs. The chain couples TRBV6-1 to TRBJ1-1, with TRBD1 as a possible D gene (5 bases). CDR3 sequence (DNA): TGTGCCAGCAGCCTGGGGGGGGGCACTGAAGCTTTCTTT. Translating it yields CASSLGGGTEAFF.